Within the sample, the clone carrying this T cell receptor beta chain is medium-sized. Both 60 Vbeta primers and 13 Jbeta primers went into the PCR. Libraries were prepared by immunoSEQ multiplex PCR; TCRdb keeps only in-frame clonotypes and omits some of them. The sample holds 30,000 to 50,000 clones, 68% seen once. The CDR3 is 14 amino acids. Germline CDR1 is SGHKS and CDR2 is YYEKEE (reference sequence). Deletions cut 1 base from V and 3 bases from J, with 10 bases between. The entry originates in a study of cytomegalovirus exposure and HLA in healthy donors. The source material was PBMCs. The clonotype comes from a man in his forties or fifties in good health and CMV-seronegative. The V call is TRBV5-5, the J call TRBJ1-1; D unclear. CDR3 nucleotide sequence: TGTGCCAGCAGCTTGTATGTGAGTGACACTGAAGCTTTCTTT. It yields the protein CASSLYVSDTEAFF.